These 5 T cell receptor beta chains were all obtained from the same sample, sequenced in a study of T cell responses to AZD1222 COVID-19 vaccine. The method was immunoSEQ multiplex PCR; TCRdb's version includes in-frame clones alone and lacks a portion of them. The table lists some 130,000 clones, 75% to 90% of them singletons. Source: peripheral blood, taken on day 0 of AZD1222 vaccination. Receptors were obtained from an adult in good health.

The CDR3 DNA follows: TGCGCCAGCAGCTTGGGGGATCAGGGCTCCTACAATGAGCAGTTCTTC. This sequence encodes CASSLGDQGSYNEQFF. The V call is TRBV5-1, the J call TRBJ2-1; the D gene is possibly TRBD1 (5 bases). This CDR3 has 16 amino acids. The germline V gene has CDR1 SGHRS and CDR2 YFSETQ. Trimming cost V 0 bases and J 0 bases, with 10 bases left between them.

The rearrangement uses TRBV19 and TRBJ1-1, with 9 bases aligning to TRBD1. This CDR3 region has 15 residues. V was pared by 6 bases and J by 5 bases, with 10 bases of the junction left unmatched. CDR1 is LNHDA, CDR2 SQIVND, per germline (reference sequence). CDR3 region: CASRTYSGTGTEAFF. As DNA, the CDR3 is TGTGCCAGTAGGACATACTCCGGGACAGGGACTGAAGCTTTCTTT. The variable domain in full, with the rest retrieved from reference TRBV19 and TRBJ1-1, is DGGITQSPKYLFRKEGQNVTLSCEQNLNHDAMYWYRQDPGQGLRLIYYSQIVNDFQKGDIAEGYSVSREKKESFPLTVTSAQKNPTAFYLCASRTYSGTGTEAFFGQGTRLTVV.

This clone appeared once. The CDR3 sequence is CASSVSDRVDTEAFF. Here the CDR3 DNA reads TGTGCCAGCAGCGTTTCGGACAGGGTCGACACTGAAGCTTTCTTT. V and J are TRBV9 and TRBJ1-1; 8 nucleotides align to TRBD1. The CDR3 contains 15 residues. CDR1 and CDR2 (germline): SGDLS, YYNGEE. V was pared by 2 bases and J by 3 bases, with 6 bases of the junction left unmatched.

J is TRBJ2-2 and V is TRBV11-2, with D perhaps given as TRBD1 or TRBD2 (5 bases each). Trimming shortened V by 1 base and J by 4 bases, and 7 bases separated the two germline ends. The CDR3 is 14 amino acids. CDR1 SGHAT and CDR2 FQNNGV come from the germline V gene. Here the CDR3 reads CASSLGGFTGELFF. DNA for the CDR3: TGTGCCAGCAGCTTAGGGGGGTTCACCGGGGAGCTGTTTTTT.

The gene calls are TRBV18 and TRBJ1-3; 9 bases line up with TRBD1. Germline V CDR1 and CDR2: KGHSH, LQKENI. The V and J ends lost 5 bases and 3 bases, in that order; junction bases with no gene match: 11. This CDR3 contains 17 residues. CDR3 residues: CASSSGQGLLVGNTIYF. The CDR3 coding sequence is TGTGCCAGCTCATCGGGACAGGGCTTGTTAGTTGGAAACACCATATATTTT.